Below, 5 T cell receptor beta chains from the same sample are listed, as sequenced in a study of resident and recirculating memory T cells in vitiligo. The protocol was immunoSEQ multiplex PCR, while the TCRdb copy is restricted to in-frame clones and leaves out a portion. Of approximately 69,000 clones detected, about 89% appear once; the ten largest clones hold 4.9%. The sample was blood. These receptors were taken from a male donor with vitiligo.

This chain uses TRBV19 with TRBJ1-2; 9 nucleotides line up with TRBD1. V gave up 4 bases and J gave up 2 bases; unmatched junction bases: 5. CDR1 LNHDA and CDR2 SQIVND come from the germline V gene (reference sequence). The CDR3 spans 15 residues. CDR3 in amino acids: CASSTSGQGNYGYTF. CDR3 coding DNA: TGTGCCAGTAGTACCTCTGGACAGGGGAACTATGGCTACACCTTC.

J is TRBJ2-1 and V is TRBV2, with D tentatively TRBD1 (5 bases). V lost 6 bases to trimming and J lost 7 bases, with 22 bases between them. CDR1 SNHLY and CDR2 FYNNEI come from the germline V gene. The CDR3 is made up of 16 amino acids. The CDR3 nucleotides are TGTGCCAGCAGCTTAAAGCTACGGCTAGGGGCGAATGAGCAGTTCTTC. It is translated as CASSLKLRLGANEQFF.

This clone was picked up one time. The J gene is TRBJ2-1, the V gene TRBV9; 13 bases match TRBD2. The CDR3 has 18 amino acids. Trimming took 4 bases from V and 0 from J; bases not matched to a gene: 7. The germline V gene encodes CDR1 SGDLS and CDR2 YYNGEE. DNA for the CDR3: TGTGCCAGCAGCATCGGGACTAGCGGGGTAAGCTCCTACAATGAGCAGTTCTTC. It translates to CASSIGTSGVSSYNEQFF.

This sequence joins TRBV5-4 and TRBJ2-7; 7 nucleotides align to TRBD1. CDR3 length: 14 residues. The germline gives CDR1 SGHNT, CDR2 YYREEE (reference sequence). With V trimmed by 4 bases and J by 0 bases, 4 bases remained unmatched. The CDR3 is CASSRTGSSYEQYF. In DNA form, the CDR3 reads TGTGCCAGCAGCCGGACAGGAAGCTCCTACGAGCAGTACTTC.

The chain combines TRBV10-3 with TRBJ1-4, with D perhaps TRBD1 (6 bases). Germline lookup yields CDR1 ENHRY and CDR2 SYGVKD. With 5 bases removed from V and 0 bases from J, the gap between germline ends came to 13 bases. This CDR3 comprises 16 residues. The CDR3 DNA reads TGTGCCATCAGTCAATTCAACAGGGCAACTAATGAAAAACTGTTTTTT. Its protein product is CAISQFNRATNEKLFF.